This passage covers 25 T cell receptor beta chains from one sample sequenced in a study of OX40 agonist ivuxolimab in advanced cancers. Libraries were built with the immunoSEQ multiplex PCR assay. The immuneACCESS repertoire file appears here via TCRdb, limited to in-frame rearrangements. These files lack a portion of the clones; in checked studies, under half of the deficit traces to unresolved V genes, and the cause of the others is not known. The sample table holds about 59,000 clones, of which approximately 87% were seen once. The ten largest clones represent roughly 2% of the sample. The sequencing here drew on CD4+ or CD8+ T cells sorted from blood, taken in a trial of the OX40 agonist ivuxolimab. The receptors were gathered from an adult with an advanced solid tumor such as melanoma, head and neck, liver or kidney cancer.

The chain employs TRBV2 and TRBJ2-1, with 10 bases fitting TRBD1. V shed 3 bases, J shed 8 bases, and the junction held 10 bases outside the gene matches. This CDR3 has 16 amino acids. CDR1 is SNHLY, CDR2 FYNNEI, per germline. The CDR3 DNA sequence: TGTGCCAGCAGTGATTTACCGGGACAGGGGTTCGATGAGCAGTTCTTC. As protein: CASSDLPGQGFDEQFF.

This chain uses TRBV29-1 with TRBJ2-7; 7 nucleotides align to TRBD2. Germline V lookup: CDR1 SQVTM, CDR2 ANQGSEA. This CDR3 is built from 13 residues. V lost 2 bases, J lost 7 bases, and 8 bases stayed unmatched. The CDR3 protein is CSVEWGMGGEQYF. Written as DNA, the CDR3 is TGCAGCGTTGAATGGGGAATGGGAGGGGAGCAGTACTTC.

The CDR3 nucleotides read TGTGCCAGTAGGCCCGGTGACAGGGGATTGGGCAATGAGCAGTTCTTC. Translated, it gives CASRPGDRGLGNEQFF. The chain uses TRBV19 and TRBJ2-1; 8 bases are a match to TRBD1. The germline V gene has CDR1 LNHDA and CDR2 SQIVND (reference sequence). V was clipped by 6 bases and J by 6 bases; unmatched bases: 13. The CDR3 has 16 amino acids.

The J gene is TRBJ2-7, the V gene TRBV7-2; 12 nucleotides line up with TRBD2. V lost 4 bases, J lost 5 bases, and 9 bases stayed unmatched. Per the germline V gene, CDR1 is SGHTA and CDR2 is FQGNSA. CDR3 length: 16 residues. The CDR3: CASSYIPTSGRNEQYF. For the CDR3, the DNA is TGTGCCAGCAGCTACATTCCGACTAGCGGGAGAAACGAGCAGTACTTC.

The V and J genes are TRBV9 and TRBJ1-5; unclear D gene. CDR1 is SGDLS and CDR2 is YYNGEE in the germline V gene. V lost 0 bases and J 5 bases, leaving 9 bases between the germline ends. This CDR3 has 14 residues. The CDR3 region is CASSVAAGDQPQHF. CDR3 in DNA: TGTGCCAGCAGCGTAGCGGCCGGGGATCAGCCCCAGCATTTT.

This rearrangement joins TRBV28 to TRBJ1-2, with unresolved D. This CDR3 spans 11 amino acids. The germline gives CDR1 MDHEN, CDR2 SYDVKM. The germline V and J ends were trimmed by 5 bases and 6 bases, with 7 bases remaining between them. CDR3 coding DNA: TGTGCCAGCAGTGTAAAAGATGGCTACACCTTC. Its translation is CASSVKDGYTF.

The chain joins TRBV9 to TRBJ2-3; 7 nucleotides match TRBD1. V lost 0 bases and J lost 4; bases outside the gene matches: 2. CDR3 length: 14 amino acids. Looked up from germline, CDR1 is SGDLS and CDR2 is YYNGEE. The CDR3 here is CASSVEGGADTQYF. CDR3 DNA sequence: TGTGCCAGCAGCGTAGAAGGGGGCGCAGATACGCAGTATTTT.

V and J are TRBV18 and TRBJ2-5, with TRBD2 as a possible D gene (6 bases). The CDR3 is 17 amino acids. Germline V lookup: CDR1 KGHSH, CDR2 LQKENI. With 8 bases removed from V and 3 bases from J, the gap between germline ends came to 25 bases. CDR3 sequence reads: CASQLSQLATREETQYF. Written as DNA, the CDR3 is TGTGCCAGCCAACTGAGCCAACTAGCAACGAGAGAAGAGACCCAGTACTTC.

The rearrangement joins TRBV11-3 to TRBJ2-2; 8 bases line up with TRBD2. The CDR3 extends over 15 amino acids. Germline lookup yields CDR1 SGHNT and CDR2 YENEEA. V trimming: 5 bases; J trimming: 0 bases; junction bases outside the gene matches: 2. CDR3 loop: CASSASGPNTGELFF. The CDR3 DNA reads as TGTGCCAGCAGCGCTAGCGGGCCGAACACCGGGGAGCTGTTTTTT.

The chain's CDR3 is CASSPRLAGVQDTQYF. The CDR3 DNA reads TGTGCCAGCTCACCGCGACTAGCGGGAGTTCAAGATACGCAGTATTTT. The V gene is TRBV18, the J gene TRBJ2-3; TRBD2 matches 12 bases. CDR3 size: 16 residues. Germline trimming cut 3 bases from V and 5 bases from J; bases unmatched to any gene: 6. Germline-derived CDR1 and CDR2 are KGHSH and LQKENI.

J is TRBJ1-3 and V is TRBV15; TRBD1 might be the D (5 bases). The V end was cut by 0 bases, the J end by 0 bases, with 9 bases between. The CDR3 has 16 residues. The germline gives CDR1 LNHNV, CDR2 YYDKDF (reference sequence). The CDR3 DNA reads as TGTGCCACCAGCAGAGATCGAACAGGCTCTGGAAACACCATATATTTT. Its translation is CATSRDRTGSGNTIYF.

Details on this clone: Other DNA sequences from this sample encode an identical CDR3 as well. J is TRBJ2-5 and V is TRBV7-2; D is possibly TRBD2 (6 bases). The germline V and J ends were trimmed by 3 bases and 6 bases, with 14 bases remaining between them. The CDR3 is made up of 14 amino acids. The germline V gene has CDR1 SGHTA and CDR2 FQGNSA. The CDR3 is CASSLMEGVKTQYF. The CDR3 nucleotides are TGTGCCAGCAGCTTGATGGAGGGCGTCAAGACCCAGTACTTC.

The rearrangement uses TRBV10-3 and TRBJ1-6, with 9 bases aligning to TRBD1. CDR3 length: 17 residues. V gave up 4 bases and J gave up 10 bases; unmatched junction bases: 14. Germline assignment: CDR1 ENHRY and CDR2 SYGVKD. The CDR3 sequence is CAISGGLLGDRDSPLHF. The CDR3 DNA reads as TGTGCCATCAGTGGGGGACTATTGGGGGACAGGGACTCACCCCTCCACTTT.

The CDR3 loop reads CASTGSYEQYF. The CDR3, as DNA: TGCGCCAGCACCGGCAGCTACGAGCAGTACTTC. The V gene is TRBV5-1, the J gene TRBJ2-7, with D uncertain. V gave up 6 bases and J gave up 3 bases, with 7 bases separating them. Germline V lookup: CDR1 SGHRS, CDR2 YFSETQ. The CDR3 is 11 residues long.

This chain links TRBV30 with TRBJ1-4; 9 bases are shared with TRBD1. The CDR3 has 16 amino acids. CDR1 is GTSNPN and CDR2 is SVGIG in the germline V gene (reference sequence). The J segment lost 5 bases and the V segment lost 2 bases, leaving 9 bases of the junction unmatched. The CDR3 DNA is TGTGCCTGGAGTTCAACTCGACAGGGGGGCAATGAAAAACTGTTTTTT. Protein: CAWSSTRQGGNEKLFF.

This clone was seen only once. This chain links TRBV7-6 with TRBJ2-5; D is ambiguous. The CDR3 spans 12 residues. V was clipped by 1 base and J by 0 bases, with 0 bases between them. Germline V gene sequence: CDR1 SGHVS, CDR2 FNYEAQ. This CDR3 is CASSLDQETQYF. The CDR3 bases are TGTGCCAGCAGCTTAGACCAAGAGACCCAGTACTTC. The full variable domain, with the rest looked up from reference TRBV7-6 and TRBJ2-5, is GAGVSQSPRYKVTKRGQDVALRCDPISGHVSLYWYRQALGQGPEFLTYFNYEAQQDKSGLPNDRFSAERPEGSISTLTIQRTEQRDSAMYRCASSLDQETQYFGPGTRLLVL.

The V call is TRBV6-5, the J call TRBJ1-4, with D perhaps matching TRBD1 (6 bases). Trimming removed 10 bases at V and 1 base at J, with 10 bases between. Germline V gene lookup returns CDR1 MNHEY and CDR2 SVGAGI. The CDR3 consists of 13 residues. Written as DNA, the CDR3 is TGTGCCACCAAGACAGGAACTAATGAAAAACTGTTTTTT. Protein product: CATKTGTNEKLFF.

The V gene is TRBV5-6, the J gene TRBJ2-5, with 7 bases aligning to TRBD1. CDR1 is SGHDT, CDR2 YYEEEE, per germline. The CDR3 is made up of 14 amino acids. Trimming cost V 1 base and J 3 bases; bases outside gene matches: 3. In nucleotides, the CDR3 is TGTGCCAGCAGCTTGTATGGGACAGAAGAGACCCAGTACTTC. Amino acid sequence: CASSLYGTEETQYF.

The chain recombines TRBV29-1 with TRBJ2-7; D is ambiguous. Germline assignment: CDR1 SQVTM and CDR2 ANQGSEA. This CDR3 is built from 11 residues. Trimming removed 0 bases from V and 4 bases from J, with 4 bases in between. DNA for the CDR3: TGCAGCGTTGAAGAGCAGTACGAGCAGTACTTC. Its protein product is CSVEEQYEQYF.

In this sample, this clone turned up once. The rearrangement joins TRBV19 to TRBJ2-7; tentatively, D is TRBD2 (5 bases). V was trimmed by 6 bases and J by 1 base, leaving 16 bases between them. Germline V gene data show CDR1 as LNHDA and CDR2 as SQIVND (reference sequence). This CDR3 comprises 15 residues. The CDR3: CASSLIAGKSYEQYF. CDR3 DNA sequence: TGTGCCAGTAGCCTAATAGCCGGGAAATCCTACGAGCAGTACTTC.

The V call is TRBV19, the J call TRBJ1-2, with D hard to call. V was pared by 5 bases and J by 7 bases, with 26 bases between. Germline CDR1 LNHDA, CDR2 SQIVND (reference sequence). This CDR3 is 17 amino acids long. The CDR3 reads CASSRALVGAERAGYTF. In nucleotides, the CDR3 is TGTGCCAGTAGTCGGGCACTGGTGGGCGCCGAAAGAGCTGGCTACACCTTC.

The genes are TRBV7-3 and TRBJ1-1; D possibly corresponds to TRBD1 (5 bases). The germline gives CDR1 SGHTA, CDR2 FQGTGA. The V and J ends lost 5 bases and 2 bases respectively, with 12 bases between them. The CDR3 length is 14 residues. The CDR3 sequence is CASSPGLLNTEAFF. CDR3 coding DNA: TGTGCCAGCAGCCCGGGACTGTTAAACACTGAAGCTTTCTTT.

The rearrangement joins TRBV30 to TRBJ1-1; D is perhaps TRBD1 (6 bases). CDR1 and CDR2 (germline): GTSNPN, SVGIG (reference sequence). The CDR3 is 14 residues long. Trimming left V 3 bases short and J 0 bases short, with 11 bases between. The CDR3 nucleotides are TGTGCCTGGAGACGTACAGGGCTGAACACTGAAGCTTTCTTT. Amino acid sequence: CAWRRTGLNTEAFF. Using reference TRBV30 and TRBJ1-1 for the parts outside the CDR3, the full variable domain is SQTIHQWPATLVQPVGSPLSLECTVEGTSNPNLYWYRQAAGRGLQLLFYSVGIGQISSEVPQNLSASRPQDRQFILSSKKLLLSDSGFYLCAWRRTGLNTEAFFGQGTRLTVV.

The CDR3 here is CASSIDLAGGRTYNEQFF. The CDR3 DNA reads TGTGCCAGTAGTATAGATCTCGCGGGGGGACGGACCTACAATGAGCAGTTCTTC. This rearrangement joins TRBV19 to TRBJ2-1; 8 bases match TRBD2. V was pared by 0 bases and J by 2 bases, with 9 bases of the junction left unmatched. CDR1 and CDR2 from the germline V gene are LNHDA and SQIVND (reference sequence). This CDR3 is built from 18 residues.

The chain has TRBV10-3 and TRBJ2-7, with a weak D call TRBD1 (6 bases). CDR1 and CDR2 (germline): ENHRY, SYGVKD. The CDR3 loop spans 14 amino acids. V gave up 2 bases and J gave up 0 bases, with 8 bases separating them. CDR3 region: CAISEPDSSYEQYF. The DNA for the CDR3 is TGTGCCATCAGTGAGCCGGACAGCTCCTACGAGCAGTACTTC.